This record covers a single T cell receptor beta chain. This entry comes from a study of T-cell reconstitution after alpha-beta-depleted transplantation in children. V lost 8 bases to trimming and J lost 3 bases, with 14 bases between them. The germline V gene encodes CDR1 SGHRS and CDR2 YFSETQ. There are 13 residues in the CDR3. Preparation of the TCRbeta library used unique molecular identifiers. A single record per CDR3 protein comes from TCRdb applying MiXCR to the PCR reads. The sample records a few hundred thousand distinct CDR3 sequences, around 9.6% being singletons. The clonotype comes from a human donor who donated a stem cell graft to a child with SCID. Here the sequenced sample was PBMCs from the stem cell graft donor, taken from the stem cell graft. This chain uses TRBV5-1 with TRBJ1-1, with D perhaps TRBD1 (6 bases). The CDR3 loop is CASTGWVDTEAFF. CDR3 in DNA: TGCGCCAGTACAGGGTGGGTCGACACTGAAGCTTTCTTT.